The present entry profiles one TCR beta chain with its context. TCRdb's copy holds only in-frame clones and misses some; the assay was immunoSEQ multiplex PCR. The data contain roughly 500,000 clones, around 79% of them singletons. CDR1 and CDR2 (germline): SGHTS, YDEGEE. The germline V and J ends were trimmed by 5 bases and 0 bases, with 14 bases remaining between them. CDR3 length: 15 amino acids. The data stem from a study of shared clonotypes between healthy human individuals. The donor cohort consisted entirely of Caucasian adults residing in Nashville, Tennessee. Samples left unsorted employed about 100 million PBMCs for genomic DNA.

The chain joins TRBV5-8 to TRBJ1-1; D might be TRBD1 (5 bases). The TCR sequence derives from a middle-aged woman in good health. Some clones in this sample may be carry-over from other donors' samples. Sequencing used PBMCs. The CDR3 loop is CASRVPRGLNTEAFF. CDR3 in DNA: TGTGCCAGCAGAGTACCCCGGGGCCTGAACACTGAAGCTTTCTTT.